This TCR beta chain is from a study of control samples from healthy donors and cancer patients. TCRdb keeps only in-frame clones here, not all; method: immunoSEQ multiplex PCR. The sample has roughly 170,000 clones, 90% to 95% seen once. CDR1 LGHDT and CDR2 YNNKEL come from the germline V gene (reference sequence). V was pared by 3 bases and J by 0 bases, with 14 bases of the junction left unmatched. This CDR3 region has 19 residues. Sequencing input: blood. V is TRBV3-1 (or the pseudogene TRBV3-2) and J is TRBJ1-3, with TRBD1 identical over 7 bases. This sequence was found in a man aged 18 to 30 in good health. In nucleotides, the CDR3 is TGTGCCAGCAGCCAGGCGACAGGGATTAGATATCTCTCTGGAAACACCATATATTTT. Its translation: CASSQATGIRYLSGNTIYF.